This TCR beta chain derives from a study of T-cell memory formation after mild COVID-19. In this sample, this clonotype turned up a few times. The antigen is undetermined. From the 5' RACE reads, TCRdb called clonotypes with MiXCR, one entry per CDR3 protein. Of some 330,000 distinct CDR3 sequences in the sample, roughly 20% were seen once. Losses at the gene ends were 2 bases for V and 4 bases for J; bases not matched to a gene: 5. The length of the CDR3 is 15 residues. Germline V gene sequence: CDR1 SGHAT, CDR2 FQNNGV. Study results and limitations: Clones that shrank (day 15 to 85) were balanced CD4/CD8, whereas later expanders leaned CD4+.

The chain carries TRBV11-2 and TRBJ2-3; TRBD2 aligns across 8 bases. The clonotype was recovered from an adult woman who had mild COVID-19 (a few samples of this study predate the infection). Cell type and time point are not known. What was sequenced was PBMCs or a T cell subset sorted from them (not recorded which). The CDR3 spells CASSLTGGVSDTQYF. The DNA for the CDR3 is TGTGCCAGCAGCTTAACGGGAGGGGTCTCAGATACGCAGTATTTT.